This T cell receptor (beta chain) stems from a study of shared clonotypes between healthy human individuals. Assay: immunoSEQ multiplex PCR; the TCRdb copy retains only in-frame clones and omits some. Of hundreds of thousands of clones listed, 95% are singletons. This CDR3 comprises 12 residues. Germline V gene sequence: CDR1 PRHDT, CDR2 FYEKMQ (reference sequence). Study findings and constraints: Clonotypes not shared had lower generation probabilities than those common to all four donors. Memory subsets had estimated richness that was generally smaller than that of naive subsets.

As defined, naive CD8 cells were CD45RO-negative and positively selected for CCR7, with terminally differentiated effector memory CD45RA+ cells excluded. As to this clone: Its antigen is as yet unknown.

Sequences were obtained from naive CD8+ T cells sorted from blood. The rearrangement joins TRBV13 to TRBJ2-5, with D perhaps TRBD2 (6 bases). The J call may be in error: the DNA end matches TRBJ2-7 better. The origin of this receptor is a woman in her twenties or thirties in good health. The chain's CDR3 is CASSRGKVEQYF. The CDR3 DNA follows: TGTGCCAGCAGCCGCGGGAAGGTCGAGCAGTACTTC.